This passage covers 2 T cell receptor beta chains from one sample sequenced in a study of CD8 T cells in ankylosing spondylitis. Each CDR3 protein gets one entry after TCRdb re-called the 5' RACE reads with MiXCR. The profile shows approximately 150,000 distinct CDR3 sequences, 17% of them singletons. Their antigen targets remain unknown. Whole-study results and caveats: What appeared characteristic of ankylosing spondylitis blood was a TCR beta motif of 7 or 8 highly homologous variants.

Sequenced input: blood, either unsorted or a sorted T cell fraction (not recorded which). The receptors were sampled from a male donor with ankylosing spondylitis.

This clonotype was observed many times. This rearrangement joins TRBV20-1 to TRBJ2-7; D is perhaps TRBD1 (6 bases). CDR3 length equals 15 residues. V was pared by 6 bases and J by 4 bases, with 22 bases between. Germline V gene data show CDR1 as DFQATT and CDR2 as SNEGSKA (reference sequence). The CDR3: CSALPWETGTYEQYF. The CDR3 coding sequence is TGCAGTGCCCTCCCTTGGGAGACAGGAACTTACGAGCAGTACTTC.

This clonotype was counted a few times. CDR3 nucleotide sequence: TGTGCTAGTGGTTTGGTATTTGCGGGAGGGGGAAATGAGCAGTTCTTC. Residues: CASGLVFAGGGNEQFF. J is TRBJ2-1 and V is TRBV12-5, with 9 nucleotides matching TRBD2. Germline CDR1 LGHNT, CDR2 FRNRAP. V shed 0 bases, J shed 7 bases, and the junction held 7 bases outside the gene matches. The CDR3 has 16 amino acids.